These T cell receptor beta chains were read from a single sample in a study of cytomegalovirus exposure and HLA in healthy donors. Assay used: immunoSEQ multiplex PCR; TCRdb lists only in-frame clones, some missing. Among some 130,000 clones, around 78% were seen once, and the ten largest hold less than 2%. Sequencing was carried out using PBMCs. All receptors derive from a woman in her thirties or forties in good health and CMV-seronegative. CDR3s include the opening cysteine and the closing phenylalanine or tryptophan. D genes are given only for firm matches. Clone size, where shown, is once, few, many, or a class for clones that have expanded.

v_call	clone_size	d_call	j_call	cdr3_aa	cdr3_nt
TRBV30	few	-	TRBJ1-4	CAWSVGFGGGNEKLFF	TGTGCCTGGAGTGTCGGATTCGGAGGAGGAAATGAAAAACTGTTTTTT
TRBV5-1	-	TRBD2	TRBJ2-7	CASSWGLAGGSSYEQYF	TGCGCCAGCAGCTGGGGACTAGCGGGAGGAAGCTCCTACGAGCAGTACTTC
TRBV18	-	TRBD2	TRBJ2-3	CASSPLPSGFSTDTQYF	TGTGCCAGCTCACCACTCCCTAGCGGTTTTAGCACAGATACGCAGTATTTT
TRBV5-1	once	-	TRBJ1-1	CASSLSLGNTEAFF	TGCGCCAGCAGCTTGTCCCTCGGGAACACTGAAGCTTTCTTT
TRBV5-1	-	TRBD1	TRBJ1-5	CASSLGQGSRPQHF	TGCGCCAGCAGCTTAGGACAGGGCAGTAGGCCCCAGCATTTT
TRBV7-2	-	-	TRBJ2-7	CASSRGGGYEQYF	TGTGCCAGCAGCAGGGGGGGCGGATACGAGCAGTACTTC
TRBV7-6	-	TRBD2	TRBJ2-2	CASSSPGLASGELFF	TGTGCCAGCAGCTCCCCCGGACTAGCGTCCGGGGAGCTGTTTTTT
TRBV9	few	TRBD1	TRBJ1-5	CASSVGTGNQPQHF	TGTGCCAGCAGCGTAGGGACAGGGAATCAGCCCCAGCATTTT
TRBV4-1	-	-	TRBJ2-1	CASSQDSTGAYNEQFF	TGCGCCAGCAGCCAAGATTCGACGGGAGCCTACAATGAGCAGTTCTTC
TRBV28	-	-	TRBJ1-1	CASSFWGSGVPEAFF	TGTGCCAGCAGTTTCTGGGGGAGCGGGGTCCCTGAAGCTTTCTTT
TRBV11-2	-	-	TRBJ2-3	CASSSRGNGGDTQYF	TGTGCCAGCAGCTCTAGAGGGAACGGGGGAGATACGCAGTATTTT
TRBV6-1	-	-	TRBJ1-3	CASSEPESFYGNTIYF	TGTGCCAGCAGTGAACCGGAGAGTTTTTACGGAAACACCATATATTTT
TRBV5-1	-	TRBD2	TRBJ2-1	CASSFFSGSGNEQFF	TGCGCCAGCAGCTTTTTTAGCGGGAGCGGAAATGAGCAGTTCTTC
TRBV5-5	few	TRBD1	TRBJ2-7	CASSPFDRAHEQYF	TGTGCCAGCAGCCCGTTCGACAGGGCCCACGAGCAGTACTTC
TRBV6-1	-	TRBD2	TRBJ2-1	CASRGTSREQFF	TGTGCCAGCAGAGGGACTAGCCGCGAGCAGTTCTTC
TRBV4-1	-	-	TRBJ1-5	CASSQDMAGGNQPQHF	TGCGCCAGCAGCCAAGATATGGCGGGGGGCAATCAGCCCCAGCATTTT
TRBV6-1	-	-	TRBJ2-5	CASSYRETQYF	TGTGCCAGCAGTTACAGGGAGACCCAGTACTTC
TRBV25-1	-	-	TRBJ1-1	CASSATGNTEAFF	TGTGCCAGCAGTGCGACAGGGAACACTGAAGCTTTCTTT
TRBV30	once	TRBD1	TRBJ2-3	CAWSLHPGQNTDTQYF	TGTGCCTGGAGTTTACACCCGGGACAGAATACAGATACGCAGTATTTT
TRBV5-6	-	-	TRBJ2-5	CASSLGQQETQYF	TGTGCCAGCAGCTTGGGACAGCAAGAGACCCAGTACTTC
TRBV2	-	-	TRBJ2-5	CASSEGGGKETQYF	TGTGCCAGCAGTGAAGGGGGCGGGAAAGAGACCCAGTACTTC
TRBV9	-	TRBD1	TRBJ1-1	CASSEEQGNTEAFF	TGTGCCAGCAGCGAGGAACAGGGGAATACTGAAGCTTTCTTT
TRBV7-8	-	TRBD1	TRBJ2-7	CASSLVGQSYEQYF	TGTGCCAGCAGCTTAGTGGGACAGTCCTACGAGCAGTACTTC
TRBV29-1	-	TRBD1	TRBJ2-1	CSVMKFQGVYNEQFF	TGCAGCGTTATGAAATTTCAGGGGGTCTACAATGAGCAGTTCTTC
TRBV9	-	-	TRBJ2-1	CASSGAPRDEQFF	TGTGCCAGCAGCGGGGCCCCCAGGGATGAGCAGTTCTTC
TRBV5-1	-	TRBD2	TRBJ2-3	CASSLDAGGGTDTQYF	TGCGCCAGCAGCTTGGATGCGGGGGGGGGCACAGATACGCAGTATTTT
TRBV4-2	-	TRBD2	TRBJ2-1	CASSQIGAGGDNEQFF	TGTGCCAGCAGCCAGATTGGAGCGGGAGGGGACAATGAGCAGTTCTTC
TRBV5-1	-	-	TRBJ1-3	CASSSRGSGNTIYF	TGCGCCAGCAGCTCCAGGGGCTCTGGAAACACCATATATTTT
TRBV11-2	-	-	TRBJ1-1	CASLNRVSTLDWNTEAFF	TGTGCCAGCCTCAATCGGGTATCGACCCTGGATTGGAACACTGAAGCTTTCTTT
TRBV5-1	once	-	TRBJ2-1	CASSPPHYEQFF	TGCGCCAGCAGCCCACCCCACTATGAGCAGTTCTTC
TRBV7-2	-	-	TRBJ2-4	CASSLADAAGIQYF	TGTGCCAGCAGCTTAGCGGACGCGGCAGGGATTCAGTACTTC
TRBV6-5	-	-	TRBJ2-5	CASSYSGGLYF	TGTGCCAGCAGTTACTCTGGGGGCCTGTACTTC
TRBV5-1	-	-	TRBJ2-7	CASSRYDSYEQYF	TGCGCCAGCAGCCGATACGACTCTTACGAGCAGTACTTC
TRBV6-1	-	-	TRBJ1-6	CASSTRHSNSPLHF	TGTGCCAGCAGTACCCGACACTCCAATTCACCCCTCCACTTT
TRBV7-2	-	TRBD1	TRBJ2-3	CTSSLGAAQGAQYF	TGTACCAGCAGCTTAGGGGCTGCGCAGGGGGCGCAGTATTTT
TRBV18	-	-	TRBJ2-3	CASSPRRASTDTQYF	TGTGCCAGCTCACCACGGCGGGCCAGCACAGATACGCAGTATTTT
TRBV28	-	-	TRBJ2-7	CASSFSREAYEQYF	TGTGCCAGCAGTTTTTCCCGCGAGGCCTACGAGCAGTACTTC
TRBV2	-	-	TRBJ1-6	CASDLGYNSPLHF	TGTGCCTCGGACTTAGGCTATAATTCACCCCTCCACTTT
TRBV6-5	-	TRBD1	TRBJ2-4	CASSRQGSAKNSQYF	TGTGCCAGCAGCCGACAGGGTTCAGCCAAAAACAGTCAGTACTTC
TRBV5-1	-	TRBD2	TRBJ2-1	CASDPGGSYNEQFF	TGCGCCAGCGATCCCGGGGGGTCCTACAATGAGCAGTTCTTC
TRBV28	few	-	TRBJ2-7	CASRQGPYEQYF	TGTGCCAGCAGACAGGGCCCCTACGAGCAGTACTTC
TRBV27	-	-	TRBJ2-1	CASSLAVGVYNEQFF	TGTGCCAGCAGTTTGGCAGTAGGGGTCTACAATGAGCAGTTCTTC
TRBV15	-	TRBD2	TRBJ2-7	CATSTQGASASGRIYEQYF	TGTGCCACCAGCACACAGGGGGCTTCGGCTAGCGGGAGGATCTACGAGCAGTACTTC
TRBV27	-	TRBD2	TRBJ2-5	CASSSGLEVTQYF	TGTGCCAGCAGTTCGGGACTAGAGGTAACCCAGTACTTC